The 31 T cell receptor beta chains reported below all come from one sample, sequenced in a study of blood T cell repertoires in COVID-19. The table came from immunoSEQ multiplex PCR; TCRdb's copy has only in-frame clones and leaves some out. The table has 250,000 to 300,000 clones, roughly 85% seen once. Sequenced: peripheral blood. All receptors come from a man over 45 with active or convalescent COVID-19.

The chain recombines TRBV7-2 with TRBJ1-1; 7 bases agree with TRBD1. CDR1 SGHTA and CDR2 FQGNSA come from the germline V gene. The CDR3 totals 16 residues. V shed 1 base, J shed 4 bases, and the junction held 9 bases outside the gene matches. Here the CDR3 DNA reads TGTGCCAGCAGCTTAGGAAGGGGGCGAGGGAGCACTGAAGCTTTCTTT. Translated, it gives CASSLGRGRGSTEAFF.

The rearrangement uses TRBV5-1 and TRBJ1-4; the D gene is possibly TRBD1 (5 bases). The V gene's germline CDR1 is SGHRS and CDR2 YFSETQ. Trimming cost V 0 bases and J 8 bases, with 17 bases left between them. This CDR3 region has 16 residues. CDR3 coding DNA: TGCGCCAGCAGCTTGGGTTTGGGGGGAGAGTACGAAAAACTGTTTTTT. It yields the protein CASSLGLGGEYEKLFF.

The chain employs TRBV10-3 and TRBJ2-5; tentatively, D is TRBD1 (5 bases). V was clipped by 1 base and J by 2 bases, with 11 bases between them. Germline assignment: CDR1 ENHRY and CDR2 SYGVKD. The CDR3 consists of 15 residues. The DNA of the CDR3 is TGTGCCATCAGTGAGTTGCGAACAGGTCAAGAGACCCAGTACTTC. Protein sequence: CAISELRTGQETQYF.

V and J are TRBV19 and TRBJ1-5; D remains unclear. The length of the CDR3 is 12 residues. Germline V CDR1 and CDR2: LNHDA, SQIVND (reference sequence). V lost 4 bases to trimming and J lost 3 bases, with 4 bases between them. The CDR3 sequence is CASSTFNQPQHF. For the CDR3, the DNA is TGTGCCAGTAGTACATTCAATCAGCCCCAGCATTTT.

V is TRBV6-2 or TRBV6-3 and J is TRBJ2-1; 10 bases agree with TRBD2. CDR3 size: 16 residues. Per the germline V gene, CDR1 is MNHEY and CDR2 is SVGEGT. Unmatched junction bases numbered 3, after V lost 0 bases and J lost 4 bases. Written as DNA, the CDR3 is TGTGCCAGCAGTTACTCGCTAGCGGGAGTTTACAATGAGCAGTTCTTC. As protein: CASSYSLAGVYNEQFF.

In this sample, this clone turned up once. This chain connects TRBV7-3 to TRBJ2-3; D remains ambiguous. The V gene lost 2 bases and the J gene lost 2 bases, with 5 bases spanning the gap. Looked up from germline, CDR1 is SGHTA and CDR2 is FQGTGA. The CDR3 sequence is 13 residues long. CDR3 nucleotides: TGTGCCAGCAGCTTACAGGCCACAGATACGCAGTATTTT. It yields the protein CASSLQATDTQYF.

This chain links TRBV7-2 with TRBJ1-4; D not certain. The CDR3 spans 14 residues. Germline V gives CDR1 SGHTA, CDR2 FQGNSA. Between the trimmed V and J ends, which lost 3 bases and 4 bases, there was a span of 9 bases. The DNA of the CDR3 is TGTGCCAGCAGCTTGTTCGGTCGTAATGAAAAACTGTTTTTT. This translates into CASSLFGRNEKLFF. Full variable domain (remainder filled in from reference TRBV7-2 and TRBJ1-4): GAGVSQSPSNKVTEKGKDVELRCDPISGHTALYWYRQSLGQGLEFLIYFQGNSAPDKSGLPSDRFSAERTGGSVSTLTIQRTQQEDSAVYLCASSLFGRNEKLFFGSGTQLSVL.

This clone has a handful of counts. V gene TRBV27 combines with J gene TRBJ2-7; D is perhaps TRBD1 (6 bases). The germline V gene has CDR1 MNHEY and CDR2 SMNVEV (reference sequence). The CDR3 runs 13 residues. Trimming pared 8 bases from V and 1 base from J, leaving 12 bases between. CDR3 residues: CASRGRGSYEQYF. The CDR3 DNA sequence: TGTGCCAGCCGGGGCAGGGGTTCCTACGAGCAGTACTTC.

The rearrangement links TRBV30 to TRBJ2-1, with a possible D match to TRBD1 (6 bases). Per the germline V gene, CDR1 is GTSNPN and CDR2 is SVGIG (reference sequence). Deletions cut 4 bases from V and 0 bases from J, with 13 bases between. CDR3 length: 15 residues. This chain's CDR3 is CAWTRTGSSYNEQFF. The CDR3 coding sequence is TGTGCCTGGACCCGAACAGGGAGCTCCTACAATGAGCAGTTCTTC. Supplemented by reference TRBV30 and TRBJ2-1, the full variable domain reads SQTIHQWPATLVQPVGSPLSLECTVEGTSNPNLYWYRQAAGRGLQLLFYSVGIGQISSEVPQNLSASRPQDRQFILSSKKLLLSDSGFYLCAWTRTGSSYNEQFFGPGTRLTVL.

The V and J genes are TRBV4-1 and TRBJ2-5; D is unclear. Germline loops: CDR1 MGHRA, CDR2 YSYEKL. The CDR3 is 13 residues long. Trimming shortened V by 4 bases and J by 1 base, and 7 bases separated the two germline ends. CDR3 sequence: CASSLAIQETQYF. The DNA of the CDR3 is TGCGCCAGCAGCCTCGCTATCCAAGAGACCCAGTACTTC.

The chain couples TRBV20-1 to TRBJ2-7; D is undetermined. Trimming removed 2 bases at V and 2 bases at J, with 4 bases between. The CDR3 has 11 residues. Germline-derived CDR1 and CDR2 are DFQATT and SNEGSKA (reference sequence). In DNA, the CDR3 is TGCAGTGCTAGACAGGCCTACGAGCAGTACTTC. Protein: CSARQAYEQYF.

The chain combines TRBV7-9 with TRBJ1-3; D is unclear. The germline V and J ends were trimmed by 5 bases and 8 bases, with 10 bases remaining between them. Per the germline V gene, CDR1 is SEHNR and CDR2 is FQNEAQ (reference sequence). The CDR3 contains 12 residues. The CDR3 sequence is CASSHPYDTIYF. The DNA of the CDR3 is TGTGCCAGCAGCCATCCCTATGACACCATATATTTT.

The rearrangement joins TRBV10-2 to TRBJ1-5, with D perhaps TRBD1 (5 bases). CDR1 WSHSY and CDR2 SAAADI come from the germline V gene. The CDR3 is 14 residues long. Trimming shortened V by 3 bases and J by 4 bases, and 10 bases separated the two germline ends. This CDR3 reads CASSDSGGNQPQHF. DNA of the CDR3: TGCGCCAGCAGTGATTCGGGGGGGAATCAGCCCCAGCATTTT.

The genes are TRBV28 and TRBJ2-7, with TRBD2 matching 7 bases. The germline CDR1 and CDR2 sequences are MDHEN and SYDVKM. V shed 7 bases and J 3 bases; nucleotides not matched to a gene: 12. This CDR3 is built from 15 residues. CDR3 region: CASTPGGAGDYEQYF. Written as DNA, the CDR3 is TGTGCCAGCACCCCGGGGGGTGCGGGGGACTACGAGCAGTACTTC.

Only a few counts were recorded for this clone. The V call is TRBV2, the J call TRBJ1-3; D ambiguous. Trimming cost V 5 bases and J 0 bases, with 5 bases left between them. This CDR3 has 13 residues. The germline V gene encodes CDR1 SNHLY and CDR2 FYNNEI. The CDR3 loop is CASSPSSGNTIYF. The CDR3 DNA sequence: TGTGCCAGCAGTCCGAGCTCTGGAAACACCATATATTTT.

Only a few counts were recorded for this clone. The genes are TRBV9 and TRBJ1-6; D ambiguous. The length of the CDR3 is 15 residues. Germline V gene sequence: CDR1 SGDLS, CDR2 YYNGEE. V lost 3 bases and J lost 8, with 15 bases in between. The CDR3 nucleotides read TGTGCCAGCAGCGCGAGGAGCTCGCAAGATTCACCCCTCCACTTT. The encoded protein is CASSARSSQDSPLHF.

This clone was seen a few times. This chain joins TRBV9 and TRBJ1-2, with 8 nucleotides matching TRBD1. CDR1 and CDR2 from the germline V gene are SGDLS and YYNGEE. The V segment lost 3 bases and the J segment 10 bases; nucleotides outside the gene matches: 11. The CDR3 length is 14 residues. Written as DNA, the CDR3 is TGTGCCAGCAGCGACCAGGGGGCAGTCAGAGTCTACACCTTC. Translating it yields CASSDQGAVRVYTF.

This clone has a single count. This sequence joins TRBV2 and TRBJ1-4, with a weak D call TRBD1 (5 bases). This CDR3 has 14 residues. V was trimmed by 6 bases and J by 12 bases, leaving 20 bases between them. In germline, CDR1 is SNHLY, CDR2 FYNNEI. The CDR3 DNA follows: TGTGCCAGCAGCTGGGGAGGGGCCAGGGAGCAACTGTTTTTT. It codes for CASSWGGAREQLFF.

The J gene is TRBJ2-7, the V gene TRBV18; no reliable D call. Per germline, CDR1 KGHSH and CDR2 LQKENI. The CDR3 runs to 12 residues. Trimming cost V 6 bases and J 5 bases, with 11 bases left between them. The CDR3 here is CASSPGLHEQYF. CDR3 nucleotide sequence: TGTGCCAGCTCGCCGGGTCTGCACGAGCAGTACTTC.

As to this clone: This sample also contains other DNA sequences that code for the same CDR3. V gene TRBV15 combines with J gene TRBJ1-2; 8 nucleotides agree with TRBD1. Germline-derived CDR1 and CDR2 are LNHNV and YYDKDF (reference sequence). This CDR3 has 14 residues. V lost 3 bases, J lost 1 base, and 1 base stayed unmatched. Here the CDR3 DNA reads TGTGCCACCAGCAGGGACAGGGTTAACTATGGCTACACCTTC. Amino acid sequence: CATSRDRVNYGYTF.

The chain is built from TRBV5-1 and TRBJ2-2; D possibly corresponds to TRBD1 (6 bases). V lost 1 base and J lost 5, with 15 bases in between. This CDR3 is built from 16 residues. The germline V gene has CDR1 SGHRS and CDR2 YFSETQ. The DNA of the CDR3 is TGCGCCAGCAGCTTGCTACAGGGAAGGGCAACCGGGGAGCTGTTTTTT. Protein sequence: CASSLLQGRATGELFF.

The rearrangement joins TRBV6-5 to TRBJ1-5, with D possibly TRBD1 on 5 matching bases. Between the trimmed V and J ends, which lost 6 bases and 4 bases, there was a span of 16 bases. Germline V CDR1 and CDR2: MNHEY, SVGAGI. There are 15 residues in the CDR3. The CDR3 DNA reads TGTGCCAGCAGGCGGAGCGGGGCCGGGAATCAGCCCCAGCATTTT. Translation gives CASRRSGAGNQPQHF.

This rearrangement joins TRBV6-2 or TRBV6-3 to TRBJ2-1; D remains ambiguous. V dropped 2 bases and J dropped 5 bases, with 10 bases sitting between them. The CDR3 runs to 14 residues. Germline loops: CDR1 MNHEY, CDR2 SVGEGT. CDR3 nucleotides: TGTGCCAGCAGTTACGTGGGCAAGAACAATGAGCAGTTCTTC. Amino acid sequence: CASSYVGKNNEQFF.

The chain joins TRBV27 to TRBJ2-5; 7 bases fit TRBD2. CDR1 and CDR2 (germline): MNHEY, SMNVEV (reference sequence). The V and J ends lost 5 bases and 4 bases, in that order; junction bases with no gene match: 7. This CDR3 is 14 amino acids long. CDR3 sequence reads: CASSGPGGGETQYF. In nucleotides, the CDR3 is TGTGCCAGCAGTGGGCCGGGGGGTGGAGAGACCCAGTACTTC.

This sequence joins TRBV5-4 and TRBJ2-7, with 8 nucleotides matching TRBD2. The CDR3 has 14 residues. Germline V CDR1 and CDR2: SGHNT, YYREEE (reference sequence). J was trimmed by 2 bases and V by 3 bases; bases with no gene match: 4. The CDR3, as DNA: TGTGCCAGCAGCTCGAGCGGGGGAGCCTACGAGCAGTACTTC. Its protein is CASSSSGGAYEQYF.

This clone appeared a single time. This chain's CDR3 is CASSFGGATDTQYF. The CDR3, as DNA: TGTGCCAGCAGCTTCGGAGGGGCCACAGATACGCAGTATTTT. This chain links TRBV7-3 with TRBJ2-3; possibly TRBD2 for D (6 bases). The germline gives CDR1 SGHTA, CDR2 FQGTGA. V was trimmed by 3 bases and J by 2 bases, leaving 9 bases between them. The CDR3 extends over 14 amino acids.

The chain combines TRBV6-6 with TRBJ2-3; a weak D match, TRBD2 (5 bases). The germline CDR1 and CDR2 sequences are MNHNY and SVGAGI (reference sequence). Trimming took 8 bases from V and 0 from J, leaving 15 bases between them. The CDR3 has 15 amino acids. The DNA for the CDR3 is TGTGCCAGCGGTAGTAGCGCTACTAGCACAGATACGCAGTATTTT. It codes for CASGSSATSTDTQYF.

J is TRBJ1-1 and V is TRBV29-1; D is ambiguous. The CDR3 is made up of 17 amino acids. V lost 1 base, J lost 1 base, and 19 bases lay in between. Germline CDR1 and CDR2: SQVTM and ANQGSEA. The CDR3 loop reads CSVEGHPGRRSNTEAFF. CDR3 sequence (DNA): TGCAGCGTTGAAGGGCACCCCGGGAGGCGGTCGAACACTGAAGCTTTCTTT.

The chain combines TRBV4-2 with TRBJ2-7; 7 bases are shared with TRBD1. The CDR3 consists of 16 residues. Per germline, CDR1 LGHNA and CDR2 YNFKEQ. The V and J ends lost 0 bases and 3 bases, in that order; junction bases with no gene match: 8. The CDR3 bases are TGTGCCAGCAGCCAAGAAACCGGGACAGAGATCTACGAGCAGTACTTC. It translates to CASSQETGTEIYEQYF.

This chain uses TRBV6-1 with TRBJ1-2, with D maybe TRBD1 (5 bases). Germline V lookup: CDR1 MNHNS, CDR2 SASEGT. This CDR3 is built from 18 residues. V was cut by 4 bases and J by 7 bases, with 28 bases left in between. Written as DNA, the CDR3 is TGTGCCAGCAGTGCGCGGAACCGGGGGACCCTTACAGTGGGTGGCTACACCTTC. Protein product: CASSARNRGTLTVGGYTF.

The chain links TRBV18 to TRBJ2-1; 14 nucleotides align to TRBD2. The germline V gene encodes CDR1 KGHSH and CDR2 LQKENI. The CDR3 covers 14 residues. J lost 12 bases, V lost 3 bases, and 4 bases had no gene match. In DNA form, the CDR3 reads TGTGCCAGCTCACCCGGGACTAGCGGGAGTGGGCAGTTCTTC. Translated, it gives CASSPGTSGSGQFF. The full variable domain, completed using reference TRBV18 and TRBJ2-1, is NAGVMQNPRHLVRRRGQEARLRCSPMKGHSHVYWYRQLPEEGLKFMVYLQKENIIDESGMPKERFSAEFPKEGPSILRIQQVVRGDSAAYFCASSPGTSGSGQFFGPGTRLTVL.